One and the same sample provided the 18 T cell receptor beta chains below, sequenced in a study of blood T cells in healthy people across ages. It was with a sample-barcoded 5' primer and a J-beta primer mix that a second PCR of roughly 7 to 12 cycles was run. MiXCR was run by TCRdb on the 5' RACE reads, yielding one entry per CDR3 protein. The sample yields fewer than 800,000 distinct CDR3 sequences, around 49% seen once. The source material was blood. The source of these receptors is a woman in her sixties or seventies in good health.

The chain joins TRBV14 to TRBJ1-1; weak D call: TRBD1 (5 bases). V shed 0 bases and J shed 5 bases, with 7 bases lying between them. The CDR3 is made up of 13 amino acids. Germline values: CDR1 SGHDN, CDR2 FVKESK. In DNA, the CDR3 is TGTGCCAGCAGCCAAGAACGGGGGACTGAAGCTTTCTTT. It is translated as CASSQERGTEAFF. The whole variable domain, remainder taken from reference TRBV14 and TRBJ1-1, is EAGVTQFPSHSVIEKGQTVTLRCDPISGHDNLYWYRRVMGKEIKFLLHFVKESKQDESGMPNNRFLAERTGGTYSTLKVQPAELEDSGVYFCASSQERGTEAFFGQGTRLTVV.

This chain uses TRBV9 with TRBJ2-7, with TRBD1 as a possible D gene (6 bases). The J call may be wrong; the DNA end is better matched by TRBJ2-5. This CDR3 is built from 15 residues. Germline values: CDR1 SGDLS, CDR2 YYNGEE. Here the CDR3 reads CASSISGAHGETQYF. CDR3 coding DNA: TGTGCCAGCAGCATCTCAGGGGCCCATGGAGAGACCCAGTACTTC.

The chain is built from TRBV3-1 and TRBJ1-6, with 8 bases matching TRBD1. J gave up 7 bases and V 1 base, and 0 bases lay outside the gene matches. CDR1 and CDR2 from the germline V gene are LGHDT and YNNKEL (reference sequence). CDR3 length: 14 amino acids. CDR3 in amino acids: CASSQGQGNSPLHF. CDR3 DNA sequence: TGTGCCAGCAGCCAAGGACAGGGGAATTCACCCCTCCACTTT.

The chain has TRBV7-3 and TRBJ2-2; no definite D call. This CDR3 contains 11 residues. V dropped 8 bases and J dropped 5 bases, with 6 bases sitting between them. CDR1 and CDR2 from the germline V gene are SGHTA and FQGTGA. The CDR3 DNA reads TGTGCCAGCGGAAAAACCGGGGAGCTGTTTTTT. Its translation: CASGKTGELFF.

CDR3 nucleotides: TGTGCCAGCAGTTTCCGACTGGGGGAGCAGTTCTTC. Residues: CASSFRLGEQFF. V usage is TRBV27 and J usage is TRBJ2-1, with D unclear. This CDR3 spans 12 amino acids. The V end was cut by 3 bases, the J end by 10 bases, with 10 bases between. Germline V gives CDR1 MNHEY, CDR2 SMNVEV (reference sequence).

This clonotype was recorded a few times. The chain joins TRBV29-1 to TRBJ2-5; D is tentatively TRBD1 or TRBD2 (5 bases each). This CDR3 contains 15 residues. V lost 3 bases, J lost 5 bases, and 19 bases lay in between. Germline CDR1 and CDR2: SQVTM and ANQGSEA. As DNA, the CDR3 is TGCAGCGTTGATAGGACCGACAGCTCGGGGGAGACCCAGTACTTC. It translates to CSVDRTDSSGETQYF.

In regard to this clonotype: A much larger clone is a single base away; this may be a read error. This chain connects TRBV9 to TRBJ2-7; unclear D gene. The CDR3 sequence is 14 residues long. Per the germline V gene, CDR1 is SGDLS and CDR2 is YYNGEE. The CDR3 coding sequence is TGTGCCAGCAGCGTAGCCGTGAGCTCCTACGAGCTGTACTTC. This codes for CASSVAVSSYELYF.

The chain uses TRBV7-2 and TRBJ2-5, with D perhaps being TRBD1 or TRBD2 (7 bases each). V lost 1 base and J lost 4, with 19 bases in between. The germline V gene encodes CDR1 SGHTA and CDR2 FQGNSA. The CDR3 contains 17 residues. CDR3 sequence (DNA): TGTGCCAGCAGCTTAGGGTTGCAGGGGGGGGGCAGAGAGACCCAGTACTTC. Translated, it gives CASSLGLQGGGRETQYF.

The V call is TRBV12-3 or TRBV12-4, the J call TRBJ1-5; unclear D gene. The V and J ends lost 0 bases and 4 bases respectively, with 10 bases between them. This CDR3 has 15 residues. The CDR3 bases are TGTGCCAGCAGTTTAGCTTTAGGCCAAAATCAGCCCCAGCATTTT. It yields the protein CASSLALGQNQPQHF.

This clonotype was seen more than once but under ten times. J is TRBJ1-5 and V is TRBV25-1; D unresolved. There are 14 residues in the CDR3. CDR1 and CDR2 (germline): MGHDK, SYGVNS. Trimming left V 1 base short and J 7 bases short, with 11 bases between. CDR3: CASSESKEVQPQHF. The CDR3 DNA reads TGTGCCAGCAGTGAATCAAAGGAGGTACAGCCCCAGCATTTT. The full variable domain, its missing parts supplied by reference TRBV25-1 and TRBJ1-5, is EADIYQTPRYLVIGTGKKITLECSQTMGHDKMYWYQQDPGMELHLIHYSYGVNSTEKGDLSSESTVSRIRTEHFPLTLESARPSHTSQYLCASSESKEVQPQHFGDGTRLSIL.

This clonotype appeared many times. The V and J genes are TRBV29-1 and TRBJ2-4; 12 bases map to TRBD1. Germline V gives CDR1 SQVTM, CDR2 ANQGSEA. V dropped 3 bases and J dropped 3; count of bases not matched to a gene: 9. There are 17 residues in the CDR3. The CDR3 sequence: CSVEVGDRGLNKNIQYF. For the CDR3, the DNA is TGCAGCGTTGAGGTTGGGGACAGGGGGCTTAACAAAAACATTCAGTACTTC. Full variable domain (rest looked up from reference TRBV29-1 and TRBJ2-4): SAVISQKPSRDICQRGTSLTIQCQVDSQVTMMFWYRQQPGQSLTLIATANQGSEATYESGFVIDKFPISRPNLTFSTLTVSNMSPEDSSIYLCSVEVGDRGLNKNIQYFGAGTRLSVL.

This chain connects TRBV20-1 to TRBJ2-3; no clear D. CDR3 length equals 15 residues. Germline values: CDR1 DFQATT, CDR2 SNEGSKA (reference sequence). V was clipped by 1 base and J by 0 bases, with 11 bases between them. The DNA for the CDR3 is TGCAGTGCTAGAGCCCACCCGTTTAGCACAGATACGCAGTATTTT. Encoded protein: CSARAHPFSTDTQYF.

The chain carries TRBV7-3 and TRBJ1-6; D uncertain. The CDR3 contains 13 residues. Trimming removed 1 base from V and 11 bases from J, with 9 bases in between. Germline values: CDR1 SGHTA, CDR2 FQGTGA. CDR3 nucleotides: TGTGCCAGCAGCTTAAAGGTGGAGACACCCCTCCACTTT. Its translation is CASSLKVETPLHF.

The chain couples TRBV6-5 to TRBJ2-1; tentatively, D is TRBD1 (5 bases). Germline lookup yields CDR1 MNHEY and CDR2 SVGAGI. V shed 2 bases and J shed 6 bases, with 8 bases lying between them. This CDR3 spans 13 amino acids. The CDR3 loop is CASSYGRVNEQFF. In DNA, the CDR3 is TGTGCCAGCAGTTACGGCAGGGTCAATGAGCAGTTCTTC.

The CDR3 protein is CASRPRGSGNTIYF. CDR3 nucleotides: TGTGCCAGCAGGCCCAGGGGGTCTGGAAACACCATATATTTT. This rearrangement joins TRBV27 to TRBJ1-3, with 7 bases that match TRBD1. Germline V gene lookup returns CDR1 MNHEY and CDR2 SMNVEV (reference sequence). The V gene end was trimmed by 6 bases and the J gene end by 1 base; junction bases not matched to a gene: 3. This CDR3 contains 14 residues.

The sample holds a few counts of this clonotype. In DNA, the CDR3 is TGCAGTGCTGAAAACCTCGGGACAGGGGAGAACACTGAAGCTTTCTTT. Translation: CSAENLGTGENTEAFF. The chain has TRBV20-1 and TRBJ1-1, with 10 nucleotides matching TRBD1. Germline CDR1 reads DFQATT; CDR2 reads SNEGSKA (reference sequence). J gave up 1 base and V 5 bases, and 10 bases lay outside the gene matches. CDR3 size: 16 residues.

The genes are TRBV29-1 and TRBJ2-1, with D possibly TRBD2 on 7 matching bases. The CDR3 has 19 residues. Trimming left V 7 bases short and J 4 bases short, with 32 bases between. Germline values: CDR1 SQVTM, CDR2 ANQGSEA. This CDR3 reads CSARGGRSSGERTYNEQFF. CDR3 sequence (DNA): TGCAGCGCCCGAGGGGGGAGGTCTAGCGGAGAACGAACTTACAATGAGCAGTTCTTC.

This clonotype was counted a few times. V and J are TRBV5-5 and TRBJ1-6; D not certain. Germline V gene sequence: CDR1 SGHKS, CDR2 YYEKEE (reference sequence). V lost 4 bases and J 6 bases, leaving 14 bases between the germline ends. The length of the CDR3 is 15 residues. As DNA, the CDR3 is TGTGCCAGCAGCCTCCAGACACGGCTTAATTCACCCCTCCACTTT. Amino acids: CASSLQTRLNSPLHF.